The 28 T cell receptor beta chains reported below all come from one sample, sequenced in a study of CD8+ T cells in alopecia areata. Extracted RNA was reverse transcribed into cDNA, the sequencing template. Repertoires were generated with immunoSEQ multiplex PCR, while TCRdb's copy carries only in-frame clones and drops some. The repertoire holds 150,000 or so clones, with around 47% as singletons. The sequencing input was CD4+ T cells sorted from blood. Receptors originate from a human donor with alopecia areata.

This clone has a handful of counts. The chain's CDR3 is CASSLELARVPEAFF. CDR3 nucleotides: TGTGCCAGCAGCTTGGAGTTGGCCAGGGTCCCTGAAGCTTTCTTT. The chain links TRBV5-4 to TRBJ1-1; D possibly corresponds to TRBD1 (5 bases). The V end lost 0 bases, the J end lost 6 bases, and 15 bases lay between the germline ends. Germline CDR1 reads SGHNT; CDR2 reads YYREEE (reference sequence). CDR3 length equals 15 residues.

In this sample, this clone turned up once. The V gene is TRBV9, the J gene TRBJ2-5, with D hard to call. Trimming took off 1 base at V and 7 bases at J, with 11 bases between the two ends. Germline loops: CDR1 SGDLS, CDR2 YYNGEE. This CDR3 comprises 13 residues. CDR3 protein: CASSVTPPGTQYF. CDR3 in DNA: TGTGCCAGCAGCGTAACTCCTCCCGGGACCCAGTACTTC. Full variable domain (rest looked up from reference TRBV9 and TRBJ2-5): DSGVTQTPKHLITATGQRVTLRCSPRSGDLSVYWYQQSLDQGLQFLIQYYNGEERAKGNILERFSAQQFPDLHSELNLSSLELGDSALYFCASSVTPPGTQYFGPGTRLLVL.

This clone was detected a few times. J is TRBJ2-1 and V is TRBV4-1, with 7 bases matching TRBD2. The CDR3 sequence is 13 residues long. Germline values: CDR1 MGHRA, CDR2 YSYEKL. The CDR3 region has the DNA TGCGCGCTCCAAAGTAGCGGGTACAATGAGCAGTTCTTC. This gives the protein CALQSSGYNEQFF.

This chain uses TRBV2 with TRBJ2-5, with D unresolved. Germline V lookup: CDR1 SNHLY, CDR2 FYNNEI. V was clipped by 8 bases and J by 1 base, with 14 bases between them. The CDR3 spans 14 residues. The CDR3 spells CASGESGLQETQYF. The DNA of the CDR3 is TGTGCCAGCGGGGAATCCGGGCTCCAAGAGACCCAGTACTTC.

This clone was counted between two and nine times. Other DNA sequences from this sample encode an identical CDR3 as well. This chain links TRBV29-1 with TRBJ2-3; 9 bases are shared with TRBD1. Trimming cost V 6 bases and J 6 bases; bases outside gene matches: 1. The CDR3 is 11 residues long. The germline V gene has CDR1 SQVTM and CDR2 ANQGSEA. CDR3 amino acids: CSVDRGDTQYF. The CDR3, as DNA: TGCAGCGTGGACAGGGGTGATACGCAGTATTTT.

CDR3 nucleotides: TGCAGCGTTGGTGACAATACTAACTATGGCTACACCTTC. Encoded protein: CSVGDNTNYGYTF. This chain joins TRBV29-1 and TRBJ1-2; D not certain. This CDR3 spans 13 amino acids. V was cut by 4 bases and J by 0 bases, with 9 bases left in between. CDR1 is SQVTM, CDR2 ANQGSEA, per germline.

The V call is TRBV27, the J call TRBJ2-4; D is ambiguous. The germline V gene has CDR1 MNHEY and CDR2 SMNVEV (reference sequence). V was clipped by 4 bases and J by 0 bases, with 19 bases between them. The CDR3 totals 18 residues. This CDR3 reads CASSSRGTTSLAKNIQYF. The DNA of the CDR3 is TGTGCCAGCAGTTCGAGAGGAACGACTTCTCTAGCCAAAAACATTCAGTACTTC.

The sample holds a few counts of this clone. The chain employs TRBV9 and TRBJ2-1, with 10 nucleotides matching TRBD2. The germline CDR1 and CDR2 sequences are SGDLS and YYNGEE. This CDR3 is 16 amino acids long. V lost 0 bases, J lost 5 bases, and 5 bases stayed unmatched. The CDR3 region is CASSVGPAGGDNEQFF. For the CDR3, the DNA is TGTGCCAGCAGCGTAGGTCCAGCGGGAGGGGACAATGAGCAGTTCTTC.

This clone was seen a few times. This sequence joins TRBV7-9 and TRBJ2-7; D not certain. Trimming shortened V by 7 bases and J by 3 bases, and 10 bases separated the two germline ends. The CDR3 has 12 residues. Per the germline V gene, CDR1 is SEHNR and CDR2 is FQNEAQ (reference sequence). CDR3 loop: CASTQPNYEQYF. CDR3 DNA: TGTGCCAGCACCCAACCCAACTACGAGCAGTACTTC.

This chain links TRBV7-3 with TRBJ2-5; weak D call: TRBD1 (6 bases). Trimming removed 4 bases at V and 3 bases at J, with 9 bases between. Germline values: CDR1 SGHTA, CDR2 FQGTGA. This CDR3 spans 13 amino acids. CDR3 in DNA: TGTGCCAGCAGCTCCAGACAGGAAGAGACCCAGTACTTC. Residues: CASSSRQEETQYF.

The chain employs TRBV7-9 and TRBJ1-2, with TRBD1 as a possible D gene (5 bases). CDR1 is SEHNR and CDR2 is FQNEAQ in the germline V gene (reference sequence). The CDR3 extends over 15 amino acids. The V end was cut by 1 base, the J end by 0 bases, with 9 bases between. The DNA for the CDR3 is TGTGCCAGCAGCTTAGTAGGGGACCCTAACTATGGCTACACCTTC. Its translation: CASSLVGDPNYGYTF.

This clone was counted a few times. The V call is TRBV6-6, the J call TRBJ2-7; TRBD2 matches at 8 bases. Germline-derived CDR1 and CDR2 are MNHNY and SVGAGI (reference sequence). The CDR3 totals 15 residues. V lost 5 bases and J lost 2; bases outside the gene matches: 8. CDR3 nucleotides: TGTGCCAGCAGTGACTTAGCGGGACGACCCTACGAGCAGTACTTC. This sequence encodes CASSDLAGRPYEQYF.

The chain carries TRBV2 and TRBJ2-5; maybe TRBD1 (6 bases). The CDR3 length is 15 residues. Germline CDR1 is SNHLY and CDR2 is FYNNEI. Trimming cost V 5 bases and J 2 bases, with 15 bases left between them. For the CDR3, the DNA is TGTGCCAGCAGTAACGGACAGCCCAGACAAGAGACCCAGTACTTC. This codes for CASSNGQPRQETQYF.

V usage is TRBV2 and J usage is TRBJ2-5; TRBD2 aligns across 10 bases. The germline V gene has CDR1 SNHLY and CDR2 FYNNEI. J lost 4 bases, V lost 4 bases, and 6 bases had no gene match. The CDR3 has 15 amino acids. The CDR3 nucleotides are TGTGCCAGCAGTGGGGATAGCGGGAGGCGAGAGACCCAGTACTTC. Translation: CASSGDSGRRETQYF.

The chain is built from TRBV4-1 and TRBJ1-5; a possible D gene is TRBD1 (5 bases). Between the trimmed V and J ends, which lost 0 bases and 7 bases, there was a span of 13 bases. CDR3 size: 15 residues. CDR1 is MGHRA and CDR2 is YSYEKL in the germline V gene. The CDR3 loop is CASSQDSAGRQPQHF. The CDR3 DNA follows: TGCGCCAGCAGCCAAGATTCGGCAGGGCGACAGCCCCAGCATTTT.

CDR3 nucleotide sequence: TGTGCCAGCAGAGTACGGGAGGGGGCAGATACGCAGTATTTT. Translated: CASRVREGADTQYF. V is TRBV28 and J is TRBJ2-3; 8 nucleotides line up with TRBD2. CDR3 length: 14 amino acids. The ends lost 6 bases at V and 4 bases at J; junction bases unmatched: 6. The germline V gene encodes CDR1 MDHEN and CDR2 SYDVKM.

The genes are TRBV5-1 and TRBJ2-5; 8 bases map to TRBD1. The V and J ends lost 4 bases and 1 base, in that order; junction bases with no gene match: 12. The germline CDR1 and CDR2 sequences are SGHRS and YFSETQ. This CDR3 spans 17 amino acids. This chain's CDR3 is CASSRYGVTGGQETQYF. CDR3 sequence (DNA): TGCGCCAGCAGCCGCTATGGGGTAACAGGGGGCCAAGAGACCCAGTACTTC.

This clone was seen just once. The chain has TRBV6-5 and TRBJ1-1, with D unresolved. Trimming removed 6 bases from V and 4 bases from J, with 6 bases in between. Germline V gene lookup returns CDR1 MNHEY and CDR2 SVGAGI. This CDR3 contains 11 residues. CDR3 DNA: TGTGCCAGCAGACGCGGCACTGAAGCTTTCTTT. Its translation is CASRRGTEAFF.

This sequence joins TRBV5-1 and TRBJ1-4; no reliable D call. Looked up from germline, CDR1 is SGHRS and CDR2 is YFSETQ. V dropped 5 bases and J dropped 8 bases, with 13 bases sitting between them. The CDR3 runs 13 residues. The CDR3 DNA reads TGCGCCAGCAGGTCGGCCGATGGGGAAAAACTGTTTTTT. Translating gives CASRSADGEKLFF.

This clone was picked up a small number of times. The V call is TRBV6-6, the J call TRBJ2-2; no clear D. The germline V and J ends were trimmed by 2 bases and 1 base, with 2 bases remaining between them. The CDR3 contains 13 residues. Per germline, CDR1 MNHNY and CDR2 SVGAGI (reference sequence). The CDR3 DNA is TGTGCCAGCAGTTACCAGAACACCGGGGAGCTGTTTTTT. It encodes CASSYQNTGELFF.

This rearrangement joins TRBV5-1 to TRBJ2-7; 12 positions agree with TRBD2. This CDR3 has 15 residues. Germline CDR1 reads SGHRS; CDR2 reads YFSETQ. Trimming cost V 4 bases and J 5 bases; bases outside gene matches: 7. Here the CDR3 reads CASSPTSGRSNEQYF. Here the CDR3 DNA reads TGCGCCAGCAGCCCGACTAGCGGGAGAAGCAACGAGCAGTACTTC.

The V gene is TRBV27, the J gene TRBJ2-7, with 8 bases identical to TRBD1. J gave up 0 bases and V 4 bases, and 2 bases lay outside the gene matches. The CDR3 runs to 14 residues. CDR1 is MNHEY and CDR2 is SMNVEV in the germline V gene (reference sequence). CDR3 amino acids: CASSSDRVSYEQYF. DNA for the CDR3: TGTGCCAGCAGTTCGGACAGGGTCTCCTACGAGCAGTACTTC.

This sequence joins TRBV2 and TRBJ2-5, with D unresolved. V lost 4 bases and J 7 bases, leaving 7 bases between the germline ends. Germline V lookup: CDR1 SNHLY, CDR2 FYNNEI. CDR3 length: 11 residues. CDR3 protein: CASSAAGTQYF. The CDR3 DNA follows: TGTGCCAGCAGTGCGGCTGGGACCCAGTACTTC.

The genes are TRBV9 and TRBJ2-1, with 9 bases that match TRBD2. The CDR3 is 15 residues long. Germline V gives CDR1 SGDLS, CDR2 YYNGEE. The ends lost 4 bases at V and 6 bases at J; junction bases unmatched: 8. CDR3 DNA sequence: TGTGCCAGCAGCTCCTTAGCGGGAGTAGGCAATGAGCAGTTCTTC. It yields the protein CASSSLAGVGNEQFF.

This clone was counted between two and nine times. The J gene is TRBJ2-3, the V gene TRBV2; D is ambiguous. This CDR3 is built from 13 residues. V was trimmed by 3 bases and J by 1 base, leaving 5 bases between them. Looked up from germline, CDR1 is SNHLY and CDR2 is FYNNEI. DNA for the CDR3: TGTGCCAGCAGTGAGGCAGGCACAGATACGCAGTATTTT. Protein sequence: CASSEAGTDTQYF.

The V call is TRBV29-1, the J call TRBJ1-2; D gene ambiguous. The germline V gene has CDR1 SQVTM and CDR2 ANQGSEA. The CDR3 contains 13 residues. CDR3 DNA: TGCATCATTAAGGGTCCGGCGGACTATGGCTACACCTTC. This translates into CIIKGPADYGYTF.

The rearrangement uses TRBV29-1 and TRBJ2-1; 7 bases align to TRBD1. This CDR3 comprises 16 residues. Germline assignment: CDR1 SQVTM and CDR2 ANQGSEA. V was pared by 8 bases and J by 0 bases, with 13 bases of the junction left unmatched. The CDR3 DNA reads as TGCAGCTCCCGACAAGCGACAGGGAGCTCCTACAATGAGCAGTTCTTC. Translating it yields CSSRQATGSSYNEQFF.

In its sample, this clone was seen a few times. The rearrangement joins TRBV2 to TRBJ2-4; tentative D call: TRBD1 (5 bases). Trimming pared 6 bases from V and 0 bases from J, leaving 12 bases between. CDR3 size: 15 residues. CDR1 and CDR2 (germline): SNHLY, FYNNEI. The CDR3: CASSRAHLAKNIQYF. In DNA form, the CDR3 reads TGTGCCAGCAGCAGGGCCCATTTAGCCAAAAACATTCAGTACTTC.